Reported below is one TCR beta chain. This clonotype has just a few counts. Its binding antigen is unknown. Because the CDR3's place on the DNA is in doubt, the DNA is left out and the CDR3 is given as listed by TCRdb. PBMCs were isolated by Ficoll-Paque density gradient centrifugation. The data are from a study of T-cell memory formation after mild COVID-19 (dated by TCRdb to about 2021). Regarding the study in general: Most TCR sequence clusters were specific to one of the two donors. T-cell clones expanding and contracting after mild COVID-19 in two donors were tracked by longitudinal TCRalpha and TCRbeta repertoire sequencing. Two young, previously healthy adult volunteers, one female and one male, were included in the cohort.

This sample was sequenced with an Illumina NovaSeq 6000. TCRalpha and TCRbeta cDNA libraries were built by 5'RACE with constant-segment primers, adding sample barcodes and unique molecular identifiers. Trizol reagent was used to extract RNA from every sample. The libraries were amplified in two PCR steps, and the second step added a second sample barcode and Illumina TruSeq adapters. Libraries were sequenced on an Illumina NovaSeq with 2 x 150 bp paired-end reads. The source study handled its data this way. With migec v1.2.7, reads were demultiplexed and then collapsed into UMI-guided consensus sequences. Using mixcr v2.1.11, UMI consensuses were aligned to TRA and TRB V and J templates and then assembled into clonotypes. A clonotype was counted as expanded or contracted only if both edgeR and NoisET called the change significant, with noise models trained on biological replicates. For edgeR calls, a false discovery rate-adjusted p below 0.01 and a log2 fold-change threshold of 1 were applied. PCA with hierarchical clustering of max-normalized trajectories of the 1000 most abundant clonotypes was used as exploratory dynamics analysis. The CD4 or CD8 phenotype of responding clones was assigned using the separately sequenced CD4+ and CD8+ repertoires. The public reads were reprocessed in TCRdb via fastp at Q25 and MiXCR, keeping in-frame beta chains. Here each entry gathers all rows of one CDR3 protein and keeps the most common genes and DNA. The authors' filters were not applied to this entry. The sample profile shows roughly 450,000 distinct CDR3 sequences; about 18% of them were found once. The leading ten clones occupy roughly an eighth of the sample.

Study-wide conclusions, independent of this receptor: The second-wave clones that peaked on day 37 were not confirmed to be SARS-CoV-2 specific. Clones that contracted from day 15 to 85 showed balanced CD4/CD8 phenotypes, whereas a second wave of clones that expanded from day 15 to 37 leaned towards CD4+. Contracting CD4+ clones turned up mainly in the CM and EM memory subsets, whereas EMRA was where CD8+ clones were enriched. The detection of some responding clones in pre-infection memory suggests that pre-existing cross-reactive memory T cells joined the SARS-CoV-2 response. Only two mild cases were covered in the study, and larger cohorts including severe cases with pre-infection samples were considered necessary.

The CDR3 goes from the cysteine to the phenylalanine over 18 residues. The chain is encoded by TRBV12-3 or TRBV12-4 joined to TRBJ2-7; the table's D call, TRBD1, has no DNA check behind it. The origin of this receptor is an adult woman who had mild COVID-19 (a few samples of this study predate the infection). The sample titles of this study are shuffled in the database, so cell type and time point are left out; the donor was told from shared clones. Specimen: PBMCs or a T cell subset sorted from them (not recorded which). The CDR3 protein is CASILDRAADQERYEQYF.